These 22 T cell receptor beta chains came from one sample sequenced in a study of identical twins. TCRdb re-analysed the 5' RACE reads in MiXCR, keeping a single row per CDR3 protein. This sample has over 200,000 distinct CDR3 sequences, with 6.5% to 8% found just once. Separately, the same data were catalogued under a study of T cells expressing NK-cell markers.

What was sequenced was CD8+ T cells sorted from blood. Source of these receptors: a woman aged 18-30 years in good health.

This clonotype was seen ten or more times. The chain employs TRBV14 and TRBJ1-4, with a weak D call TRBD1 (6 bases). The CDR3 is 13 residues long. CDR1 SGHDN and CDR2 FVKESK come from the germline V gene. Trimming stripped 0 bases from V and 14 bases from J, with 13 bases between. CDR3 DNA: TGTGCCAGCAGCCAAGATTTCAGGGGTAATCTGTTTTTT. This translates into CASSQDFRGNLFF.

The chain carries TRBV2 and TRBJ1-1, with no clear D. Germline CDR1 and CDR2: SNHLY and FYNNEI. The CDR3 has 13 residues. The V end lost 1 base, the J end lost 7 bases, and 10 bases lay between the germline ends. CDR3 loop: CASSEVWGNEAFF. The DNA of the CDR3 is TGTGCCAGCAGTGAAGTGTGGGGAAATGAAGCTTTCTTT.

This clonotype was seen many times. This chain links TRBV9 with TRBJ2-3; D is unresolved. Per germline, CDR1 SGDLS and CDR2 YYNGEE. The CDR3 covers 12 residues. V lost 0 bases and J lost 3, with 2 bases in between. The CDR3 sequence is CASSVETDTQYF. CDR3 in DNA: TGTGCCAGCAGCGTAGAGACAGATACGCAGTATTTT.

The chain is built from TRBV20-1 and TRBJ2-1, with 10 bases aligning to TRBD2. CDR3 size: 16 residues. Germline assignment: CDR1 DFQATT and CDR2 SNEGSKA (reference sequence). V gave up 2 bases and J gave up 1 base; unmatched junction bases: 5. In DNA form, the CDR3 reads TGCAGTGCTAGAACGGCTAGCGGGAGTTCCTACAATGAGCAGTTCTTC. This translates into CSARTASGSSYNEQFF.

This clonotype was seen more than once but under ten times. The rearrangement uses TRBV3-1 and TRBJ2-5; TRBD2 agrees at 7 bases. Germline CDR1 reads LGHDT; CDR2 reads YNNKEL (reference sequence). CDR3 length: 17 amino acids. V was pared by 1 base and J by 0 bases, with 8 bases of the junction left unmatched. CDR3 coding DNA: TGTGCCAGCAGCCAAGCGAAAGGCGGGAGCTACCAAGAGACCCAGTACTTC. Translated, it gives CASSQAKGGSYQETQYF.

This clonotype was seen more than once but under ten times. The rearrangement uses TRBV29-1 and TRBJ1-1, with D possibly matching TRBD1 (5 bases). Germline loops: CDR1 SQVTM, CDR2 ANQGSEA. The CDR3 is made up of 13 amino acids. V gave up 8 bases and J gave up 6 bases, with 19 bases separating them. The CDR3 sequence: CSSREGGTSEAFF. CDR3 nucleotide sequence: TGCAGCTCCAGGGAGGGTGGTACGTCTGAAGCTTTCTTT.

This clonotype was seen at least ten times. V usage is TRBV4-1 and J usage is TRBJ2-1, with D unclear. The germline gives CDR1 MGHRA, CDR2 YSYEKL. The CDR3 covers 14 residues. V shed 1 base and J shed 7 bases, with 11 bases lying between them. The CDR3 nucleotides are TGCGCCAGCAGCCAAGTACGCCACGGGAATGAGCAGTTCTTC. Its translation is CASSQVRHGNEQFF.

This clonotype was observed a few times. The chain uses TRBV29-1 and TRBJ1-1; D remains unclear. This CDR3 is built from 13 residues. In germline, CDR1 is SQVTM, CDR2 ANQGSEA. Trimming left V 4 bases short and J 3 bases short, with 12 bases between. The CDR3 nucleotides are TGCAGCGTTGTTATTGGGAGTCACACTGAAGCTTTCTTT. It codes for CSVVIGSHTEAFF.

This sequence joins TRBV7-6 and TRBJ2-2; D gene unclear. Germline values: CDR1 SGHVS, CDR2 FNYEAQ. V shed 5 bases and J shed 1 base, with 8 bases lying between them. The CDR3 has 14 residues. DNA of the CDR3: TGTGCCAGCAGCATTTCCTGGAACACCGGGGAGCTGTTTTTT. It translates to CASSISWNTGELFF. Full variable domain (remainder filled in from reference TRBV7-6 and TRBJ2-2): GAGVSQSPRYKVTKRGQDVALRCDPISGHVSLYWYRQALGQGPEFLTYFNYEAQQDKSGLPNDRFSAERPEGSISTLTIQRTEQRDSAMYRCASSISWNTGELFFGEGSRLTVL.

This clonotype was observed many times. The chain uses TRBV12-3 or TRBV12-4 and TRBJ1-1; no clear D gene. Trimming shortened V by 7 bases and J by 1 base, and 10 bases separated the two germline ends. The CDR3 has 13 amino acids. The CDR3: CASNRNKNTEAFF. The DNA for the CDR3 is TGTGCCAGCAACCGGAACAAGAACACTGAAGCTTTCTTT.

This chain links TRBV3-1 with TRBJ2-1; TRBD2 matches 9 bases. Germline CDR1 is LGHDT and CDR2 is YNNKEL (reference sequence). J lost 4 bases, V lost 5 bases, and 15 bases had no gene match. The length of the CDR3 is 18 residues. The CDR3 region is CASSSSPLLAGRYNEQFF. The CDR3 coding sequence is TGTGCCAGCAGCTCCTCGCCACTTCTAGCGGGGCGATACAATGAGCAGTTCTTC.

A few counts support this clonotype. This chain's CDR3 is CSVEEGRATDTQYF. DNA of the CDR3: TGCAGCGTTGAAGAGGGAAGGGCCACAGATACGCAGTATTTT. The chain couples TRBV29-1 to TRBJ2-3; D is uncertain. CDR1 is SQVTM and CDR2 is ANQGSEA in the germline V gene. Trimming took off 0 bases at V and 2 bases at J, with 9 bases between the two ends. The CDR3 loop spans 14 amino acids.

This clonotype was picked up a small number of times. V usage is TRBV11-2 and J usage is TRBJ2-1; D tentatively fits TRBD1 or TRBD2 (5 bases each). Germline values: CDR1 SGHAT, CDR2 FQNNGV. The CDR3 extends over 18 amino acids. The V end lost 4 bases, the J end lost 0 bases, and 19 bases lay between the germline ends. CDR3 nucleotides: TGTGCCAGCAGCTCCCGGGACCGCCAAATTAGCTCCTACAATGAGCAGTTCTTC. As protein: CASSSRDRQISSYNEQFF.

The rearrangement joins TRBV6-5 to TRBJ2-1; D might be TRBD2 (5 bases). There are 13 residues in the CDR3. V was pared by 2 bases and J by 4 bases, with 6 bases between. CDR1 and CDR2 (germline): MNHEY, SVGAGI. The CDR3 DNA reads TGTGCCAGCAGTTACGGGGAGTACAATGAGCAGTTCTTC. Encoded protein: CASSYGEYNEQFF.

This clonotype was observed at least ten times. The CDR3 DNA follows: TGCGCCAGCAGCCAAGATTTATACCGAAGCTCCTACGAGCAGTACTTC. Residues: CASSQDLYRSSYEQYF. V gene TRBV4-1 combines with J gene TRBJ2-7; D remains unclear. V lost 0 bases and J lost 0, with 12 bases in between. This CDR3 has 16 residues. CDR1 MGHRA and CDR2 YSYEKL come from the germline V gene.

This clonotype was picked up a small number of times. The rearrangement joins TRBV5-1 to TRBJ2-5; D gene unclear. CDR3 length: 15 amino acids. Looked up from germline, CDR1 is SGHRS and CDR2 is YFSETQ. V was trimmed by 0 bases and J by 5 bases, leaving 14 bases between them. CDR3 sequence: CASSLVGTFLETQYF. CDR3 in DNA: TGCGCCAGCAGCTTGGTGGGCACTTTTTTGGAGACCCAGTACTTC.

This clonotype was recorded at least ten times. V usage is TRBV4-3 and J usage is TRBJ1-1, with D perhaps TRBD1 (5 bases). The CDR3 sequence is 17 residues long. V shed 0 bases and J shed 2 bases, with 16 bases lying between them. In germline, CDR1 is LGHNA, CDR2 YSLEER. The CDR3 DNA follows: TGCGCCAGCAGCCAAGACGGGGGACCTTGGCTAAACACTGAAGCTTTCTTT. As protein: CASSQDGGPWLNTEAFF.

The V call is TRBV7-8, the J call TRBJ2-7; 8 bases line up with TRBD2. J was trimmed by 5 bases and V by 5 bases; bases with no gene match: 5. This CDR3 has 13 amino acids. The germline V gene has CDR1 SGHVS and CDR2 FQNEAQ. The CDR3 here is CASSPPRGDEQYF. The DNA for the CDR3 is TGTGCCAGCAGCCCACCGCGGGGGGACGAGCAGTACTTC.

The chain is built from TRBV7-9 and TRBJ2-7; 7 nucleotides agree with TRBD1. The ends lost 0 bases at V and 5 bases at J; junction bases unmatched: 7. The CDR3 consists of 15 residues. Germline loops: CDR1 SEHNR, CDR2 FQNEAQ (reference sequence). The CDR3 protein is CASSLAVRGSDEQYF. The CDR3, as DNA: TGTGCCAGCAGCTTAGCGGTCAGGGGGAGCGACGAGCAGTACTTC.

This clonotype was picked up a small number of times. The chain joins TRBV7-6 to TRBJ1-5; D remains unclear. Germline CDR1 and CDR2: SGHVS and FNYEAQ. The CDR3 runs 15 residues. Trimming removed 1 base at V and 1 base at J, with 8 bases between. Here the CDR3 reads CASSLEFGSNQPQHF. For the CDR3, the DNA is TGTGCCAGCAGCTTAGAATTTGGCAGCAATCAGCCCCAGCATTTT. Complete variable domain (other parts from reference TRBV7-6 and TRBJ1-5): GAGVSQSPRYKVTKRGQDVALRCDPISGHVSLYWYRQALGQGPEFLTYFNYEAQQDKSGLPNDRFSAERPEGSISTLTIQRTEQRDSAMYRCASSLEFGSNQPQHFGDGTRLSIL.

This clonotype was seen a handful of times. The CDR3 DNA follows: TGTGCCAGCAGTTCCGACAAGAGCTACGAGCAGTACTTC. Protein: CASSSDKSYEQYF. The genes are TRBV12-3 or TRBV12-4 and TRBJ2-7; unclear D gene. The CDR3 is made up of 13 amino acids. V lost 4 bases to trimming and J lost 3 bases, with 10 bases between them.

This clonotype came up a few times. This chain uses TRBV6-2 or TRBV6-3 with TRBJ2-1; possible D gene TRBD2, 6 bases. Trimming took 8 bases from V and 4 from J, leaving 15 bases between them. This CDR3 has 14 amino acids. Germline V gives CDR1 MNHEY, CDR2 SVGEGT. The CDR3 DNA sequence: TGTGCCAGCTCTTACGGGGACTTTTACAATGAGCAGTTCTTC. This encodes CASSYGDFYNEQFF.